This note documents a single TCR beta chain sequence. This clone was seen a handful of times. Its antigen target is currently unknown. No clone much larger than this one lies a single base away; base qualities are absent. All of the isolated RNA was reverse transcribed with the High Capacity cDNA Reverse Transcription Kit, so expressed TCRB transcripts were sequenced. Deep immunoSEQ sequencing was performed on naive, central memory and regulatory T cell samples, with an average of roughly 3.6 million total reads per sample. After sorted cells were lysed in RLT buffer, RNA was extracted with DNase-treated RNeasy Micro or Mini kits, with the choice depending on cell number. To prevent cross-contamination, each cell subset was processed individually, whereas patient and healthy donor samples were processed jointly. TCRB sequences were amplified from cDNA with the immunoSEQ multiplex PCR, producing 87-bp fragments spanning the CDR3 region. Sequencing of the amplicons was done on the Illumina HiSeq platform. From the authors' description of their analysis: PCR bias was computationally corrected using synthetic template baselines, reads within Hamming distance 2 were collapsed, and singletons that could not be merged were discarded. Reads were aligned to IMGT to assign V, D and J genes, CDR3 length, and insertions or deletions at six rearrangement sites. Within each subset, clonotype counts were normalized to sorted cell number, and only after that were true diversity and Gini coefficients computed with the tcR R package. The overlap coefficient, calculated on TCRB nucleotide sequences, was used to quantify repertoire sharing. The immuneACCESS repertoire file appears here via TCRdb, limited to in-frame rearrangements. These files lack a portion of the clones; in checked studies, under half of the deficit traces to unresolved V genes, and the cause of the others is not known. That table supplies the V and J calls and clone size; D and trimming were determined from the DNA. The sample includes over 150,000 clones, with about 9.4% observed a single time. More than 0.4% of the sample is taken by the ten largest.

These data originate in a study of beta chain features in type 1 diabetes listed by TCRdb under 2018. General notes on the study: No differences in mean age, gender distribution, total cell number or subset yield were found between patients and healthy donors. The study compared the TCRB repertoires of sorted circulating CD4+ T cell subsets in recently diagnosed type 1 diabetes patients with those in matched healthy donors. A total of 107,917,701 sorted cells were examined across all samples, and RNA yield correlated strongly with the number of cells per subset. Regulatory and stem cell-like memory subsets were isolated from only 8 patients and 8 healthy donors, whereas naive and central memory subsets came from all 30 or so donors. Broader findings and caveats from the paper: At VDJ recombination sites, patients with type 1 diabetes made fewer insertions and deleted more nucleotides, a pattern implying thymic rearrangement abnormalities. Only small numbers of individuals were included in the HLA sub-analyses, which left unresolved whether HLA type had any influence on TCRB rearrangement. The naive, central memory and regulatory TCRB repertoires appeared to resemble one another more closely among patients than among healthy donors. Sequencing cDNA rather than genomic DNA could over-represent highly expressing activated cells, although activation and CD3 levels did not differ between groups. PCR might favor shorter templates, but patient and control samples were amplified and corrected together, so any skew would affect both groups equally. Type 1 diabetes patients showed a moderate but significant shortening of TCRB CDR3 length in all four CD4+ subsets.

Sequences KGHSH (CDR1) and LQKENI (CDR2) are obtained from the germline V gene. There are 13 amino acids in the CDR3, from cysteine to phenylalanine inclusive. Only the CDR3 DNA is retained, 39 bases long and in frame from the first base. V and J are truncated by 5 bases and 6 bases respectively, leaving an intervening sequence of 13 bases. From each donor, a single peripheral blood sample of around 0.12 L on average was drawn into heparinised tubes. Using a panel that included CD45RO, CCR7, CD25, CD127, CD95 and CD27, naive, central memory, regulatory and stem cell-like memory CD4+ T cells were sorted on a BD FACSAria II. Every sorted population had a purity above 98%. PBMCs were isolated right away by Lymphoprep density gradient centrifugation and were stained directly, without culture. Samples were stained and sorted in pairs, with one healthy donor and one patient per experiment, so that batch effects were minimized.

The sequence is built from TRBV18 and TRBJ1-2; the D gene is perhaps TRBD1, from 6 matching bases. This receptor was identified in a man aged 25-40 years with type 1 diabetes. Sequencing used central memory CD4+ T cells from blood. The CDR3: CASSEQGDNGYTF. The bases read TGTGCCAGCTCAGAACAGGGTGACAATGGCTACACCTTC.